These T cell receptor beta chains were read from a single sample in a study of blood T cell repertoires in COVID-19. Assay used: immunoSEQ multiplex PCR; TCRdb lists only in-frame clones, some missing. The table records 100,000 or so clones, 81% of them present only once. Sequencing was carried out using peripheral blood. Receptors were obtained from a woman in her 70s with acute or convalescent COVID-19. CDR3s include the opening cysteine and the closing phenylalanine or tryptophan. D genes are given only for firm matches. Clone size appears in some rows only: once, few, many, or a class for an expanded clone.

j_gene,v_gene,d_gene,abundance,CDR3nt,CDR3aa
TRBJ2-5,TRBV24-1,TRBD2,-,TGTGCCACCAGTGATAGAGCCGGGACTAGCTGGGAGACCCAGTACTTC,CATSDRAGTSWETQYF
TRBJ2-3,TRBV11-2,TRBD2,-,TGTGCCAGCAGCTGGTCGGGTAGCGGGGTTACAGATACGCAGTATTTT,CASSWSGSGVTDTQYF
TRBJ2-1,TRBV4-3,TRBD1,-,TGCGCCAGCAGCCAAGTCAACAGGGGCTATGAGCAGTTCTTC,CASSQVNRGYEQFF
TRBJ2-7,TRBV19,-,-,TGTGCCAGTAGTCGCGGGACTGACTCCTACGAGCAGTACTTC,CASSRGTDSYEQYF
TRBJ1-5,TRBV7-2,-,-,TGTGCCAGCAGCTTAGGCGGGGGCCGGGGCCAGCCCCAGCATTTT,CASSLGGGRGQPQHF
TRBJ2-1,TRBV7-2,-,-,TGTGCCAGCAGCCTCCCGAGGGGGGAGCAGTTCTTC,CASSLPRGEQFF
TRBJ2-6,TRBV3-1/TRBV3-2,TRBD1,once,TGTGCCAGCAGCCCTCAGACAGGGGGCTCTGGGGCCAACGTCCTGACTTTC,CASSPQTGGSGANVLTF
TRBJ2-2,TRBV19,-,-,TGTGCCAGTAGTATAGCTGGCGGGGATTTCACCGGGGAGCTGTTTTTT,CASSIAGGDFTGELFF
TRBJ2-1,TRBV3-1/TRBV3-2,-,-,TGTGCCAGCAGCCTTGGGAGCTGGAATGAGCAGTTCTTC,CASSLGSWNEQFF
TRBJ1-4,TRBV10-3,-,-,TGTGCCATCGGGGGGGGCCCAGCAACTAATGAAAAACTGTTTTTT,CAIGGGPATNEKLFF
TRBJ2-4,TRBV15,-,-,TGTGCCACCAGCAGAGATATGGGGGGAACTGGAAACATTCAGTACTTC,CATSRDMGGTGNIQYF
TRBJ1-2,TRBV19,TRBD1,-,TGTGCCATACGGGACAGGGGAAGGGGCTATGGCTACACCTTC,CAIRDRGRGYGYTF
TRBJ1-4,TRBV6-5,TRBD1,-,TGTGCCAGCATCAAGGACAGGGGGAATGAAAAACTGTTTTTT,CASIKDRGNEKLFF
TRBJ2-2,TRBV7-2,-,-,TGTGCCAGCAGCTTCGACTTTAGCGCCGGGGAGCTGTTTTTT,CASSFDFSAGELFF
TRBJ2-7,TRBV9,-,-,TGTGCCAGCAGCGTAGGAGATCCCGGGACACCCATCGGGGAGCAGTACTTC,CASSVGDPGTPIGEQYF
TRBJ2-7,TRBV9,-,medium-sized,TGTGCCAGCAGCCCCGGAGGCTACGAGCAGTACTTC,CASSPGGYEQYF
TRBJ2-5,TRBV10-3,-,-,TGTGCCATCAGTGAGGGTGTAGAGGCCAGAGAAGCGACCCAGTACTTC,CAISEGVEAREATQYF
TRBJ2-4,TRBV9,-,-,TGTGCCAGCAGCGCCGGACTAGGGGGCATTCAGTACTTC,CASSAGLGGIQYF
TRBJ1-5,TRBV15,-,-,TGTGCCACCAGCAGAGATTGGGGGCAGGGTCAGCCCCAGCATTTT,CATSRDWGQGQPQHF
TRBJ1-4,TRBV5-6,TRBD1,-,TGTGCCAGCAGCTCTTCCGGGACAGGGGGTGAAAAACTGTTTTTT,CASSSSGTGGEKLFF
TRBJ1-1,TRBV9,TRBD1,few,TGTGCCAGCAGCCCGACCCTCCGGACAGGGCTTTCTGAAGCTTTCTTT,CASSPTLRTGLSEAFF
TRBJ1-6,TRBV3-1/TRBV3-2,-,few,TGTGCCAGCAGCCAAGGGGAGGGCGATTCACCCCTCCACTTT,CASSQGEGDSPLHF
TRBJ2-3,TRBV11-2,TRBD2,few,TGTGCCAGCAGCTTAGGGGACTACCGCACAGATACGCAGTATTTT,CASSLGDYRTDTQYF
TRBJ2-3,TRBV29-1,TRBD2,once,TGCAGCGTCCCCAGACTAGCGGGGGGGCTCTATACGCAGTATTTT,CSVPRLAGGLYTQYF
TRBJ1-3,TRBV7-8,-,-,TGTGCCAGCAGCTTAGCGCAGAAAGGAAACACCATATATTTT,CASSLAQKGNTIYF
TRBJ2-3,TRBV24-1,-,-,TGTGCCACCAGTGACGCAAGCGGTATTAGCACAGATACGCAGTATTTT,CATSDASGISTDTQYF
TRBJ2-1,TRBV7-3,-,-,TGTGCCAGCAGCTTAACCCGTGAGCAGTTCTTC,CASSLTREQFF
TRBJ2-1,TRBV18,-,-,TGTGCCAGCTCACCAAATACAGGAGCCTCCTACAATGAGCAGTTCTTC,CASSPNTGASYNEQFF
TRBJ2-3,TRBV4-1,TRBD2,-,TGCGCCAGCAGCCAAAGGCCCTTACTAGCGGGAGGACCGGCTAGCACAGATACGCAGTATTTT,CASSQRPLLAGGPASTDTQYF
TRBJ2-3,TRBV28,TRBD2,-,TGTGCCAGCAGTTTACTACTAGCGCCGAGAACAGATACGCAGTATTTT,CASSLLLAPRTDTQYF
TRBJ2-3,TRBV5-4,TRBD2,-,TGTGCCAGCAGCTTAACCGGGGGGGCAGATACGCAGTATTTT,CASSLTGGADTQYF
TRBJ2-5,TRBV5-1,TRBD2,-,TGCGCCAGGGGACTAGCGGGGGAAGAGACCCAGTACTTC,CARGLAGEETQYF
TRBJ1-6,TRBV19,TRBD1,-,TGTGCCAGTAGTACCGGGACAGTCAATTCACCCCTCCACTTT,CASSTGTVNSPLHF
TRBJ1-4,TRBV7-9,-,-,TGTGCCAGCAGCCCCACCGGGGGGAGTTCTAATGAAAAACTGTTTTTT,CASSPTGGSSNEKLFF
TRBJ1-4,TRBV24-1,TRBD1,-,TGTGCCACCAGTGATCCTACAGGGGGCGGTGAAAAACTGTTTTTT,CATSDPTGGGEKLFF
TRBJ1-2,TRBV11-2,-,-,TGTGCCAGCAGCCTCCCGGGGGGGGAGGCGGGCGGCTACACCTTC,CASSLPGGEAGGYTF